The 13 T cell receptor beta chains in this list originate from one sample, sequenced in a study of T cells in Graves' hyperthyroidism and ophthalmopathy. It was RNA transcripts that yielded the amplified TCR beta CDR3 regions. The HTBI primer set was used in a first-round RT-PCR of the TCR CDR3. Each CDR3 protein gets one entry after TCRdb re-called the multiplex PCR reads with MiXCR. The sample lists about 680,000 distinct CDR3 sequences, roughly 32% occurring once. The sequenced sample was blood. The receptors come from a woman between 40 and 50 years old with Graves' hyperthyroidism.

This clonotype was seen only a few times. The chain employs TRBV10-3 and TRBJ2-7, with 11 bases fitting TRBD2. CDR3 length: 15 amino acids. Germline V CDR1 and CDR2: ENHRY, SYGVKD. V trimming: 10 bases; J trimming: 1 base; junction bases outside the gene matches: 9. The CDR3 reads CASRGLADTSYEQYF. CDR3 in DNA: TGTGCCAGCAGGGGACTAGCGGACACTTCCTACGAGCAGTACTTC.

In its sample, this clonotype was seen once. The chain recombines TRBV20-1 with TRBJ1-1, with TRBD1 as a possible D gene (6 bases). The CDR3 is 14 amino acids. The V gene's germline CDR1 is DFQATT and CDR2 SNEGSKA (reference sequence). The V end lost 3 bases, the J end lost 4 bases, and 15 bases lay between the germline ends. The CDR3 region has the DNA TGCAGTGCTAGTTGGGGGGGCGCCGGCACTGAAGCTTTCTTT. It codes for CSASWGGAGTEAFF.

The table lists this clonotype with many counts. V usage is TRBV2 and J usage is TRBJ1-6; D is uncertain. The CDR3 runs to 15 residues. V gave up 1 base and J gave up 4 bases, with 8 bases separating them. Germline lookup yields CDR1 SNHLY and CDR2 FYNNEI. Here the CDR3 reads CASSEGQHYNSPLHF. CDR3 nucleotide sequence: TGTGCCAGCAGTGAAGGGCAGCATTATAATTCACCCCTCCACTTT.

This clonotype appeared a few times. V and J are TRBV19 and TRBJ1-5, with D maybe TRBD1 (6 bases). Germline V gene lookup returns CDR1 LNHDA and CDR2 SQIVND (reference sequence). Trimming cost V 3 bases and J 2 bases, with 17 bases left between them. CDR3 length: 17 residues. CDR3: CASSILTGTLGNQPQHF. CDR3 DNA: TGTGCCAGTAGTATTCTGACCGGGACACTCGGCAATCAGCCCCAGCATTTT. Based on the CDR3 plus reference TRBV19 and TRBJ1-5, the full variable domain is DGGITQSPKYLFRKEGQNVTLSCEQNLNHDAMYWYRQDPGQGLRLIYYSQIVNDFQKGDIAEGYSVSREKKESFPLTVTSAQKNPTAFYLCASSILTGTLGNQPQHFGDGTRLSIL.

On this clonotype itself: It may be a read error: a sequence one base away is much more abundant. This chain connects TRBV7-9 to TRBJ2-7; D not resolved. This CDR3 region has 14 residues. CDR1 is SEHNR and CDR2 is FQNEAQ in the germline V gene (reference sequence). The CDR3 loop is CSSSSPRSSYEQYF. The CDR3 DNA follows: TGTTCCAGCAGTTCACCTCGGAGCTCCTACGAGCAGTACTTC.

CDR3 amino acids: CSARVGGTGANVLTF. Here the CDR3 DNA reads TGCAGTGCTAGGGTTGGAGGGACTGGGGCCAACGTCCTGACTTTC. The rearrangement uses TRBV20-1 and TRBJ2-6; D is possibly TRBD2 (6 bases). The V gene lost 3 bases and the J gene lost 2 bases, with 11 bases spanning the gap. Germline-derived CDR1 and CDR2 are DFQATT and SNEGSKA (reference sequence). The CDR3 covers 15 residues.

This clonotype appeared a few times. J is TRBJ1-1 and V is TRBV10-3, with unresolved D. This CDR3 comprises 16 residues. V was pared by 10 bases and J by 1 base, with 22 bases between. Per germline, CDR1 ENHRY and CDR2 SYGVKD. CDR3 nucleotide sequence: TGTGCCAGCAGCCTTGGAACGGGTCGATCGAACACTGAAGCTTTCTTT. It is translated as CASSLGTGRSNTEAFF.

This clonotype was recorded many times. J is TRBJ2-7 and V is TRBV7-9, with unresolved D. Trimming shortened V by 2 bases and J by 5 bases, and 4 bases separated the two germline ends. Germline-derived CDR1 and CDR2 are SEHNR and FQNEAQ (reference sequence). The CDR3 is made up of 11 amino acids. The CDR3: CASSLTNEQYF. The CDR3 DNA follows: TGTGCCAGCAGCTTAACGAACGAGCAGTACTTC.

This clonotype was seen a handful of times. This chain uses TRBV7-2 with TRBJ2-7, with 13 nucleotides matching TRBD2. V was clipped by 4 bases and J by 1 base; unmatched bases: 7. Germline CDR1 SGHTA, CDR2 FQGNSA. The CDR3 has 17 amino acids. CDR3: CASSSFGTSGVSYEQYF. As DNA, the CDR3 is TGTGCCAGCAGCTCTTTCGGGACTAGCGGGGTATCCTACGAGCAGTACTTC.

This clonotype showed up just a few times. The chain carries TRBV4-1 and TRBJ2-7; 7 bases agree with TRBD1. Unmatched junction bases numbered 6, after V lost 1 base and J lost 3 bases. The CDR3 loop spans 15 amino acids. Germline CDR1 MGHRA, CDR2 YSYEKL. This CDR3 reads CASSQAQDRIYEQYF. In nucleotides, the CDR3 is TGCGCCAGCAGCCAAGCTCAGGACAGGATCTACGAGCAGTACTTC.

V gene TRBV25-1 combines with J gene TRBJ1-5, with D maybe TRBD1 (5 bases). Germline CDR1 and CDR2: MGHDK and SYGVNS. There are 17 residues in the CDR3. V shed 6 bases and J shed 0 bases, with 18 bases lying between them. In nucleotides, the CDR3 is TGTGCCAGCAGCCAAAACCGGATGGGGGATAGCAATCAGCCCCAGCATTTT. The encoded protein is CASSQNRMGDSNQPQHF.

Note on this clonotype: Sequence at one end of the junction differs from germline and may be a read error. The chain is built from TRBV12-3 or TRBV12-4 and TRBJ1-2; D uncertain. This CDR3 is 15 amino acids long. Here the CDR3 reads CAGSVSEAANYGYTF. The CDR3 bases are TGTGCCGGCAGTGTGTCGGAGGCTGCTAACTATGGCTACACCTTC.

V usage is TRBV29-1 and J usage is TRBJ2-7; D tentatively reads TRBD1 or TRBD2 (6 bases each). V was clipped by 1 base and J by 1 base, with 14 bases between them. Germline lookup yields CDR1 SQVTM and CDR2 ANQGSEA. CDR3 length equals 15 residues. This CDR3 reads CSVEVEGQGSYEQYF. The CDR3 region has the DNA TGCAGCGTTGAAGTGGAGGGACAAGGATCCTACGAGCAGTACTTC.